These T cell receptor beta chains were read from a single sample in a study of cytomegalovirus exposure and HLA in healthy donors. Assay: immunoSEQ multiplex PCR; the TCRdb copy retains only in-frame clones and omits some. The table has about 160,000 clones, around 76% seen once. The sequencing sample was made of PBMCs. The receptors stem from a girl aged 10 to 17 in good health and CMV-seropositive. CDR3s include the opening cysteine and the closing phenylalanine or tryptophan. The order of the fields is clone size, V gene, D gene, J gene, CDR3 protein, CDR3 DNA. A D gene is named only where the DNA matches it firmly. Clone size is shown for a subset of rows, as once, few, many or a class of expanded clone.

.	TRBV11-2	.	TRBJ2-7	CASSLAGAHEQYF	TGTGCCAGCAGCTTAGCAGGTGCCCACGAGCAGTACTTC
.	TRBV15	TRBD2	TRBJ2-1	CATLQAGESNEQFF	TGTGCCACCTTGCAAGCGGGGGAATCCAATGAGCAGTTCTTC
.	TRBV28	TRBD1	TRBJ1-1	CASSPWTGGLTEAFF	TGTGCCAGCAGTCCCTGGACAGGGGGCCTCACTGAAGCTTTCTTT
.	TRBV7-9	TRBD1	TRBJ1-3	CASSSGQLGNTIYF	TGTGCCAGCAGCTCGGGACAGTTAGGAAACACCATATATTTT
.	TRBV15	TRBD1	TRBJ2-7	CATSRGGTGAYEQYF	TGTGCCACCAGCAGAGGCGGGACAGGGGCCTACGAGCAGTACTTC
.	TRBV28	TRBD1	TRBJ1-1	CASSNRDRDTEAFF	TGTGCCAGCAGTAACCGGGACAGGGACACTGAAGCTTTCTTT
.	TRBV5-1	.	TRBJ2-1	CASSLEQSYNEQFF	TGCGCCAGCAGCTTGGAACAGTCCTACAATGAGCAGTTCTTC
few	TRBV28	.	TRBJ1-2	CASNGWDWGDYGYTF	TGTGCCAGCAACGGATGGGACTGGGGGGACTATGGCTACACCTTC
once	TRBV6-5	.	TRBJ1-5	CASSQTGYSNQPQHF	TGTGCCAGCAGCCAAACAGGGTATAGCAATCAGCCCCAGCATTTT
.	TRBV27	.	TRBJ1-2	CASSPAGLWYGYTF	TGTGCCAGCAGTCCAGCGGGGTTGTGGTATGGCTACACCTTC
.	TRBV30	.	TRBJ1-5	CAWSVGGYSNQPQHF	TGTGCCTGGAGTGTAGGCGGATATAGCAATCAGCCCCAGCATTTT
.	TRBV4-3	.	TRBJ1-1	CASSPYKGGTEAFF	TGCGCCAGCAGCCCCTACAAAGGAGGGACTGAAGCTTTCTTT
.	TRBV11-2	TRBD1	TRBJ2-5	CASRRGQSETQYF	TGTGCCAGCAGAAGGGGACAGTCGGAGACCCAGTACTTC
.	TRBV7-2	TRBD1	TRBJ1-2	CASSQMTGTGDDYGYTF	TGTGCCAGCAGCCAAATGACCGGGACAGGGGATGACTATGGCTACACCTTC
.	TRBV27	TRBD2	TRBJ2-1	CASSLSGGAGNEQFF	TGTGCCAGCAGTCTGAGCGGGGGGGCAGGTAATGAGCAGTTCTTC
once	TRBV29-1	TRBD1	TRBJ1-2	CSVDDRGRDYGYTF	TGCAGCGTTGATGACAGGGGGCGAGACTATGGCTACACCTTC
few	TRBV2	TRBD1	TRBJ2-7	CASSQLTGAYEQYF	TGTGCCAGCAGCCAGCTGACAGGGGCCTACGAGCAGTACTTC
few	TRBV27	.	TRBJ2-7	CASRMRGGYEQYF	TGTGCCAGCAGGATGAGGGGGGGGTACGAGCAGTACTTC
.	TRBV29-1	TRBD2	TRBJ2-3	CSVEGRGGPPSGSTDTQYF	TGCAGCGTTGAGGGAAGAGGGGGTCCCCCTAGCGGGAGCACAGATACGCAGTATTTT
.	TRBV6-1	TRBD1	TRBJ1-1	CASSEYRDRDTEAFF	TGTGCCAGCAGTGAATACCGGGACAGGGACACTGAAGCTTTCTTT
.	TRBV30	.	TRBJ1-4	CAWSSGDRSPTEKLFF	TGTGCCTGGAGTTCGGGGGACCGGTCGCCTACTGAAAAACTGTTTTTT
.	TRBV19	.	TRBJ2-1	CASSIEVYNEQFF	TGTGCCAGTAGTATTGAGGTATACAATGAGCAGTTCTTC
.	TRBV9	TRBD2	TRBJ2-1	CASSVGRRGGDEQFF	TGTGCCAGCAGCGTAGGGCGGCGGGGGGGCGATGAGCAGTTCTTC
few	TRBV11-1	TRBD1	TRBJ1-1	CASSKDRDTEAFF	TGTGCCAGCAGCAAAGACAGGGACACTGAAGCTTTCTTT
.	TRBV29-1	TRBD2	TRBJ2-1	CSVEGTSGRPGYEQFF	TGCAGCGTTGAGGGGACTAGCGGGAGGCCCGGTTATGAGCAGTTCTTC
.	TRBV6-1	TRBD2	TRBJ2-5	CASSELAGGQETQYF	TGTGCCAGCAGTGAACTAGCGGGGGGGCAAGAGACCCAGTACTTC
.	TRBV6-6	TRBD1	TRBJ2-5	CASTTGTGVSRETQYF	TGTGCCAGCACCACAGGGACAGGGGTGTCTAGGGAGACCCAGTACTTC
.	TRBV29-1	TRBD1	TRBJ1-5	CSVGDSSNQPQHF	TGCAGCGTGGGGGACAGTAGCAATCAGCCCCAGCATTTT
.	TRBV15	.	TRBJ2-2	CATSPLRTGELFF	TGTGCCACCAGCCCACTCCGGACCGGGGAGCTGTTTTTT
.	TRBV28	.	TRBJ2-7	CASSPRPGFFYEQYF	TGTGCCAGCAGTCCCCGGCCAGGGTTTTTCTACGAGCAGTACTTC
once	TRBV28	TRBD1	TRBJ1-2	CASSSGGVDYGYTF	TGTGCCAGCAGTTCAGGGGGTGTCGACTATGGCTACACCTTC
.	TRBV28	TRBD1	TRBJ2-5	CASSLPGGTETQYF	TGTGCCAGCAGTTTACCAGGGGGCACGGAGACCCAGTACTTC
.	TRBV9	.	TRBJ2-1	CASSARGRTDNEQFF	TGTGCCAGCAGCGCTAGGGGTAGGACAGACAATGAGCAGTTCTTC
few	TRBV18	.	TRBJ2-5	CASSPLRGGQETQYF	TGTGCCAGCTCACCACTCCGCGGCGGCCAAGAGACCCAGTACTTC
.	TRBV13	.	TRBJ1-2	CASSLGTAGTYGYTF	TGTGCCAGCAGCTTAGGGACGGCGGGGACCTATGGCTACACCTTC
.	TRBV5-1	TRBD2	TRBJ2-6	CASRTSGSGANVLTF	TGCGCCAGCAGGACTAGCGGCTCTGGGGCCAACGTCCTGACTTTC
.	TRBV2	TRBD2	TRBJ2-7	CASSGASGAREQYF	TGTGCCAGCAGTGGGGCTAGCGGCGCTCGCGAGCAGTACTTC
.	TRBV28	TRBD1	TRBJ1-5	CASSQSQGVINQPQHF	TGTGCCAGCAGCCAATCGCAGGGGGTTATCAATCAGCCCCAGCATTTT
few	TRBV28	.	TRBJ1-3	CASSLKGYGNTIYF	TGTGCCAGCAGTTTAAAGGGGTACGGAAACACCATATATTTT
.	TRBV29-1	TRBD2	TRBJ2-7	CSARGFSGSSEQYF	TGCAGCGCGAGAGGCTTTAGCGGGAGTAGCGAGCAGTACTTC
.	TRBV11-3	.	TRBJ2-7	CASSLVGGALYEQYF	TGTGCCAGCAGCTTAGTCGGCGGGGCACTCTACGAGCAGTACTTC
.	TRBV2	TRBD2	TRBJ2-5	CASSRREGVGETQYF	TGTGCCAGCAGTAGGCGGGAGGGGGTTGGAGAGACCCAGTACTTC
.	TRBV15	TRBD1	TRBJ2-5	CATSRDRGRETQYF	TGTGCCACCAGCAGAGACAGGGGGCGTGAGACCCAGTACTTC
few	TRBV7-2	TRBD2	TRBJ2-3	CASSPTSVSTDTQYF	TGTGCCAGCAGCCCGACTAGCGTTAGCACAGATACGCAGTATTTT
.	TRBV7-6	.	TRBJ2-3	CASSSFKGAQTDTQYF	TGTGCCAGCAGCTCGTTTAAGGGAGCTCAGACAGATACGCAGTATTTT
.	TRBV9	.	TRBJ1-3	CASSPSSGNTIYF	TGTGCCAGCAGCCCTTCTTCTGGAAACACCATATATTTT
.	TRBV28	TRBD1	TRBJ1-5	CASSRDRETNQPQHF	TGTGCCAGCAGCCGGGACAGAGAAACCAATCAGCCCCAGCATTTT
few	TRBV18	TRBD1	TRBJ2-2	CASSQNTGGDFPGELFF	TGTGCCAGCTCACAAAATACAGGGGGCGATTTCCCCGGGGAGCTGTTTTTT
.	TRBV7-9	TRBD1	TRBJ1-2	CASSFSGGGYGYTF	TGTGCCAGCAGCTTTTCAGGGGGCGGCTATGGCTACACCTTC
.	TRBV4-1	TRBD1	TRBJ1-2	CASSRSGGTPYGYTF	TGCGCCAGCAGCCGCTCAGGGGGCACTCCGTATGGCTACACCTTC
.	TRBV6-1	TRBD1	TRBJ2-3	CASSTGTGTTDTQYF	TGTGCCAGCAGTACCGGGACAGGGACCACAGATACGCAGTATTTT
.	TRBV5-4	TRBD2	TRBJ2-1	CASRQPGGYEQFF	TGTGCCAGCAGACAACCGGGGGGGTATGAGCAGTTCTTC
.	TRBV30	TRBD1	TRBJ2-1	CACRTGTYNEQFF	TGTGCCTGCCGGACAGGCACCTACAATGAGCAGTTCTTC
.	TRBV15	TRBD2	TRBJ2-1	CATSPEGGTSGINEQFF	TGTGCCACCAGCCCAGAGGGGGGGACTAGCGGGATCAATGAGCAGTTCTTC
.	TRBV2	.	TRBJ2-7	CASSIERAHSYEQYF	TGTGCCAGCAGTATCGAGCGGGCCCACTCCTACGAGCAGTACTTC
.	TRBV5-6	.	TRBJ2-1	CASSKGVFEQFF	TGTGCCAGCAGCAAAGGAGTTTTTGAGCAGTTCTTC
once	TRBV2	.	TRBJ1-2	CASNVNRNYGYTF	TGTGCCAGCAACGTTAACAGGAACTATGGCTACACCTTC
.	TRBV29-1	TRBD2	TRBJ2-1	CSVEGGASGGGQFF	TGCAGCGTTGAAGGGGGCGCTAGCGGGGGGGGGCAGTTCTTC
.	TRBV18	TRBD1	TRBJ2-7	CASSPRGQGAYEQYF	TGTGCCAGCTCACCACGGGGACAGGGGGCCTACGAGCAGTACTTC
once	TRBV29-1	.	TRBJ1-5	CSVDGGKGQPQHF	TGCAGCGTTGACGGGGGAAAAGGTCAGCCCCAGCATTTT